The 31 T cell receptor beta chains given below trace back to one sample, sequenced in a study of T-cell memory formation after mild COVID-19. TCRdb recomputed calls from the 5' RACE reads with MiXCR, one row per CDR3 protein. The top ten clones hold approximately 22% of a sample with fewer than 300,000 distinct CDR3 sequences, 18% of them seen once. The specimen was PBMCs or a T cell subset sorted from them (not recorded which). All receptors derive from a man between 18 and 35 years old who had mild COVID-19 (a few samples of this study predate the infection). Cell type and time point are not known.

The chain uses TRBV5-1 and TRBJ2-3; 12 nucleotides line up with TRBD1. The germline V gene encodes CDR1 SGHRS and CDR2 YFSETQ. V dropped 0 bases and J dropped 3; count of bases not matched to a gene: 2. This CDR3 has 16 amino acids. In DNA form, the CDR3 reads TGCGCCAGCAGCTTGGGGGGACAGGGGGCGACAGATACGCAGTATTTT. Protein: CASSLGGQGATDTQYF.

The CDR3 DNA reads as TGTGCCAGCAGCCACGACAGTGACACCGGGGAGCTGTTTTTT. Residues: CASSHDSDTGELFF. V and J are TRBV7-9 and TRBJ2-2; the D gene is possibly TRBD1 (5 bases). V shed 5 bases and J shed 3 bases, with 10 bases lying between them. The V gene's germline CDR1 is SEHNR and CDR2 FQNEAQ (reference sequence). This CDR3 comprises 14 residues.

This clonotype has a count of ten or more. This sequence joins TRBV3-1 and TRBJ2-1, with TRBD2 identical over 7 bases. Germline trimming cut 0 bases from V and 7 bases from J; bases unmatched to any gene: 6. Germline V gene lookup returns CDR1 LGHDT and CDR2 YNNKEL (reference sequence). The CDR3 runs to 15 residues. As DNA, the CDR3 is TGTGCCAGCAGCCAAGAGAGTCTAGCGGTGAATGAGCAGTTCTTC. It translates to CASSQESLAVNEQFF.

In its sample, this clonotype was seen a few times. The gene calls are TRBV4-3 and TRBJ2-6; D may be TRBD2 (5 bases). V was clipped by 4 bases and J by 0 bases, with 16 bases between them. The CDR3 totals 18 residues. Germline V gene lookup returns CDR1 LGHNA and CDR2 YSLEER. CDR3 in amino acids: CASSPPRGQNSGANVLTF. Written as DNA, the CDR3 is TGCGCCAGCAGCCCCCCTAGAGGGCAGAACTCTGGGGCCAACGTCCTGACTTTC.

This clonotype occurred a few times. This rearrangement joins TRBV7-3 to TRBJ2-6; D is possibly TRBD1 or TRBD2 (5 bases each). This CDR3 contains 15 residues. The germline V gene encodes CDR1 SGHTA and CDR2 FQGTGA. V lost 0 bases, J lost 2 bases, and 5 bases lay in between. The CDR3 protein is CASSLTGAGANVLTF. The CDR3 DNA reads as TGTGCCAGCAGCTTAACGGGGGCTGGGGCCAACGTCCTGACTTTC. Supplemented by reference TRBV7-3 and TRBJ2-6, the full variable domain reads GAGVSQTPSNKVTEKGKYVELRCDPISGHTALYWYRQSLGQGPEFLIYFQGTGAADDSGLPNDRFFAVRPEGSVSTLKIQRTERGDSAVYLCASSLTGAGANVLTFGAGSRLTVL.

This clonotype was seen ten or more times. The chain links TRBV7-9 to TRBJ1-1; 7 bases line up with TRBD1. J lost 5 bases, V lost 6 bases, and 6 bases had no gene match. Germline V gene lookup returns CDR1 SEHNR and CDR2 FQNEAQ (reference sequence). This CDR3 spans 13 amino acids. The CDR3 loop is CASSHDRVTEAFF. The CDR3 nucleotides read TGTGCCAGCAGTCATGACAGGGTAACTGAAGCTTTCTTT.

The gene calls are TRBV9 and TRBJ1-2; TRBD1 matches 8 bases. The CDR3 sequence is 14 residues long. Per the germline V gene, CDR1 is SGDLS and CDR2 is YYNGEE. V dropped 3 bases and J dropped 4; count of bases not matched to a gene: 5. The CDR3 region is CASSGTGPTYGYTF. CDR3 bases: TGTGCCAGCAGCGGGACAGGGCCGACCTATGGCTACACCTTC.

CDR3 sequence (DNA): TGTGCCAGCAGCTTTGTAACTGAGGTTGAGGGTGTTTTCTTC. It translates to CASSFVTEVEGVFF. V gene TRBV7-2 combines with J gene TRBJ2-1; weak D call: TRBD2 (5 bases). In germline, CDR1 is SGHTA, CDR2 FQGNSA. V was clipped by 3 bases and J by 16 bases, with 22 bases between them. The CDR3 is 14 amino acids. Using reference TRBV7-2 and TRBJ2-1 for the parts outside the CDR3, the full variable domain is GAGVSQSPSNKVTEKGKDVELRCDPISGHTALYWYRQSLGQGLEFLIYFQGNSAPDKSGLPSDRFSAERTGGSVSTLTIQRTQQEDSAVYLCASSFVTEVEGVFFGPGTRLTVL.

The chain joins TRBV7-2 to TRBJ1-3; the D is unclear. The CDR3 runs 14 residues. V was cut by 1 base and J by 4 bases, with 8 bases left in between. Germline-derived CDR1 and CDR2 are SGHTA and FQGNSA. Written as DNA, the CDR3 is TGTGCCAGCAGCTTAGGGGAGCCGGGAAACACCATATATTTT. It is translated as CASSLGEPGNTIYF.

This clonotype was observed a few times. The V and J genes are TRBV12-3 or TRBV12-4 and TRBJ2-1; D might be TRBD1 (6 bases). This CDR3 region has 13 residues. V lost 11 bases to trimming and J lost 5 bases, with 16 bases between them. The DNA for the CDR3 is TGTGCCGGCGGGCAGGGGTCGAACAATGAGCAGTTCTTC. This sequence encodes CAGGQGSNNEQFF.

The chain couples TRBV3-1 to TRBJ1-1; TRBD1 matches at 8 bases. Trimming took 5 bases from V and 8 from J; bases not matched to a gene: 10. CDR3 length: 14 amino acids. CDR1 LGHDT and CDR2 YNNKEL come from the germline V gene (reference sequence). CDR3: CASSSRPRDREAFF. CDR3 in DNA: TGTGCCAGCAGCTCAAGACCCAGGGACAGGGAAGCTTTCTTT.

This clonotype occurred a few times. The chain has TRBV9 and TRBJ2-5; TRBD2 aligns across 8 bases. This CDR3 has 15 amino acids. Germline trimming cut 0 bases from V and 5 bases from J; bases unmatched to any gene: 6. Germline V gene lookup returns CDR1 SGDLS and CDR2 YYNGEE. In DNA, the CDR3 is TGTGCCAGCAGCGTAGGATCGGGGGGGTGGGAGACCCAGTACTTC. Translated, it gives CASSVGSGGWETQYF.

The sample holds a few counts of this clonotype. In nucleotides, the CDR3 is TGCAGCGTTTATACAGGCTCCTTCGGCTACACCTTC. Translated, it gives CSVYTGSFGYTF. The gene calls are TRBV29-1 and TRBJ1-2, with D possibly being TRBD1 (5 bases). The CDR3 loop spans 12 amino acids. The V gene's germline CDR1 is SQVTM and CDR2 ANQGSEA. Deletions cut 5 bases from V and 8 bases from J, with 15 bases between.

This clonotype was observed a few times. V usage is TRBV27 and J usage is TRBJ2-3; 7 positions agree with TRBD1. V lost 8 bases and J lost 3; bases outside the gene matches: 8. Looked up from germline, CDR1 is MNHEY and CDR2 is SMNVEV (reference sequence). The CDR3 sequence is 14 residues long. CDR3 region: CASHLTGSTDTQYF. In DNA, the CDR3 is TGTGCCAGCCACCTGACAGGGTCAACAGATACGCAGTATTTT.

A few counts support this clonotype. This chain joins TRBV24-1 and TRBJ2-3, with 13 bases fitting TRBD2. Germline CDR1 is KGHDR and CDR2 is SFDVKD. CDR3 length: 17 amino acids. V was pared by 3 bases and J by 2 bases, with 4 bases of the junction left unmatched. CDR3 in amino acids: CATSDTTSGGFTDTQYF. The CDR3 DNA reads TGTGCCACCAGTGATACGACTAGCGGGGGGTTCACAGATACGCAGTATTTT.

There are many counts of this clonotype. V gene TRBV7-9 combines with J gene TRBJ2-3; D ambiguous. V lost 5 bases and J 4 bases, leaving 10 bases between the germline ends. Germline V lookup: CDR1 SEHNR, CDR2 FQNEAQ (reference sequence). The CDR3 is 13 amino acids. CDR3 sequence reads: CASSPRTADTQYF. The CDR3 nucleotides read TGTGCCAGCAGCCCCAGGACCGCAGATACGCAGTATTTT. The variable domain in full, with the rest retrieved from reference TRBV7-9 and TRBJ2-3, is DTGVSQNPRHKITKRGQNVTFRCDPISEHNRLYWYRQTLGQGPEFLTYFQNEAQLEKSRLLSDRFSAERPKGSFSTLEIQRTEQGDSAMYLCASSPRTADTQYFGPGTRLTVL.

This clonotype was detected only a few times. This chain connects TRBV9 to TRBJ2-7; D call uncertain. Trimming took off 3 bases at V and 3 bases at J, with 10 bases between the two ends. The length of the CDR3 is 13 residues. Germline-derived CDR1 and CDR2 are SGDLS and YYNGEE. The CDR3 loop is CASSEIDGYEQYF. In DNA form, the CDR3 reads TGTGCCAGCAGCGAGATTGATGGCTACGAGCAGTACTTC.

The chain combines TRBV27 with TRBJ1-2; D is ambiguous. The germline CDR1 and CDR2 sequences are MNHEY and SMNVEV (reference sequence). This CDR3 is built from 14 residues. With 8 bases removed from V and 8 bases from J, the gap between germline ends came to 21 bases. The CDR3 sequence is CASGEVGYLYGYTF. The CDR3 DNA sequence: TGTGCCAGCGGGGAGGTCGGTTATCTTTACGGCTACACCTTC.

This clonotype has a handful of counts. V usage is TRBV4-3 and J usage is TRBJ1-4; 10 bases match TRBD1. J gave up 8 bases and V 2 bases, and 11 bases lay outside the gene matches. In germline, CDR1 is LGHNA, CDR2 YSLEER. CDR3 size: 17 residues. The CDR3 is CASSQSPPGQGPEKLFF. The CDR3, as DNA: TGCGCCAGCAGCCAATCTCCCCCGGGACAGGGGCCGGAAAAACTGTTTTTT.

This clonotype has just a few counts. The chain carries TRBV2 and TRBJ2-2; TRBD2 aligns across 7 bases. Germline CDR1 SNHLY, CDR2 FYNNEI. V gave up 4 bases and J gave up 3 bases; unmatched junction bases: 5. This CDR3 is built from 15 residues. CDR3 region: CASSAGLGYTGELFF. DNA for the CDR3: TGTGCCAGCAGTGCCGGACTAGGTTACACCGGGGAGCTGTTTTTT. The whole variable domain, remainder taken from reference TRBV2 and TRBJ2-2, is EPEVTQTPSHQVTQMGQEVILRCVPISNHLYFYWYRQILGQKVEFLVSFYNNEISEKSEIFDDQFSVERPDGSNFTLKIRSTKLEDSAMYFCASSAGLGYTGELFFGEGSRLTVL.

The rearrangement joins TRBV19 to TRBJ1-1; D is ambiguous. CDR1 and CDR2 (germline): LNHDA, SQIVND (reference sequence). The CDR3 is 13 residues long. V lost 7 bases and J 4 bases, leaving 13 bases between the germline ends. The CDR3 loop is CASIDPSATEAFF. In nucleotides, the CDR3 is TGTGCCAGTATTGATCCTTCAGCCACTGAAGCTTTCTTT.

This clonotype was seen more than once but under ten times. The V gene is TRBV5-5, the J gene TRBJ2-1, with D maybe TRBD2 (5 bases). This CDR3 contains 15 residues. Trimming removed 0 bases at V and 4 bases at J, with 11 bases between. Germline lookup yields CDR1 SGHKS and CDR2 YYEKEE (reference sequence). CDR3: CASSLVALPYNEQFF. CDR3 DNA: TGTGCCAGCAGCTTGGTAGCGCTACCTTACAATGAGCAGTTCTTC. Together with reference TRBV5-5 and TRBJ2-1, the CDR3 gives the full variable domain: DAGVTQSPTHLIKTRGQQVTLRCSPISGHKSVSWYQQVLGQGPQFIFQYYEKEERGRGNFPDRFSARQFPNYSSELNVNALLLGDSALYLCASSLVALPYNEQFFGPGTRLTVL.

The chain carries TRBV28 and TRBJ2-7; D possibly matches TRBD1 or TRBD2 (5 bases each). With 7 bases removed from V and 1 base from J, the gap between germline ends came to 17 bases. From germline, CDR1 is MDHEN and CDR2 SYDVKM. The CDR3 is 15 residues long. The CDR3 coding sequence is TGTGCCAGCACCACCCGGGGCTTCTTATCCTACGAGCAGTACGTC. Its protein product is CASTTRGFLSYEQYV.

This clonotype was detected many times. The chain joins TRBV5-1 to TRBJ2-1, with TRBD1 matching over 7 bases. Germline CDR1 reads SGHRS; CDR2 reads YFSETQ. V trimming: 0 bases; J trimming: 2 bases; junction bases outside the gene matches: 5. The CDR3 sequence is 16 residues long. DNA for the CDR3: TGCGCCAGCAGCTTGGACCCCGGGACAGCCTACAATGAGCAGTTCTTC. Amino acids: CASSLDPGTAYNEQFF.

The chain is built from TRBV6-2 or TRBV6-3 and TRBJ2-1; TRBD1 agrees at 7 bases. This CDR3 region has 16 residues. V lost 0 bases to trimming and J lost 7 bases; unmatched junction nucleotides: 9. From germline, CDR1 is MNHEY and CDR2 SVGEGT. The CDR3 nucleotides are TGTGCCAGCAGTTACTCACGACAGGGTCTTTGGAATGAGCAGTTCTTC. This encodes CASSYSRQGLWNEQFF.

CDR3 region: CASWSGGAGELFF. CDR3 in DNA: TGTGCCAGCTGGAGCGGGGGGGCCGGGGAGCTGTTTTTT. The chain combines TRBV5-4 with TRBJ2-2; 10 bases agree with TRBD2. This CDR3 spans 13 amino acids. Trimming took 7 bases from V and 6 from J; bases not matched to a gene: 3. The germline V gene has CDR1 SGHNT and CDR2 YYREEE (reference sequence). The full variable domain, its missing parts supplied by reference TRBV5-4 and TRBJ2-2, is ETGVTQSPTHLIKTRGQQVTLRCSSQSGHNTVSWYQQALGQGPQFIFQYYREEENGRGNFPPRFSGLQFPNYSSELNVNALELDDSALYLCASWSGGAGELFFGEGSRLTVL.

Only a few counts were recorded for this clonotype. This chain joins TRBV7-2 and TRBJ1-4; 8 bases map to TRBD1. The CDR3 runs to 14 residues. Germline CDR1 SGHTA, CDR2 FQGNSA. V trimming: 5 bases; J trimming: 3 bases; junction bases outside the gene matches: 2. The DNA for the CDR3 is TGTGCCAGCAGCCGACAGGGGTCTAATGAAAAACTGTTTTTT. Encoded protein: CASSRQGSNEKLFF.

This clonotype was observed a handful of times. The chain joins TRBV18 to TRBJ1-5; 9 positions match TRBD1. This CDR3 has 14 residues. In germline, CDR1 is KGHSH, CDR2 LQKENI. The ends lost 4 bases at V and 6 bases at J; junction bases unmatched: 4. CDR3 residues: CASSRGTGSQPQHF. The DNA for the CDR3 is TGTGCCAGCTCACGGGGGACAGGGAGTCAGCCCCAGCATTTT.

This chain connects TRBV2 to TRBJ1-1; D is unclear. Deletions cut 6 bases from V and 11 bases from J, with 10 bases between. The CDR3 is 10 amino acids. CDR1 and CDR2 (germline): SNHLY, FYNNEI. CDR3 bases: TGTGCCAGCAGACCTAACATGGCTTTCTTT. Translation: CASRPNMAFF.

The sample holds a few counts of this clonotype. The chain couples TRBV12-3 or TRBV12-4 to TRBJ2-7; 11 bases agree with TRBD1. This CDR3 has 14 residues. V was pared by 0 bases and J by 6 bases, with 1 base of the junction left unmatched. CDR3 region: CASSLAGQGVEQYV. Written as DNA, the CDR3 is TGTGCCAGCAGTTTAGCGGGACAGGGGGTCGAGCAGTACGTC.

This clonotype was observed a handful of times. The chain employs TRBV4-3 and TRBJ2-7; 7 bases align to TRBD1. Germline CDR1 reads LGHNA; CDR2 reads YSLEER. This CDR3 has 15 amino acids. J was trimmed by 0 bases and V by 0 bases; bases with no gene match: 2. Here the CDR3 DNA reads TGCGCCAGCAGCCAAGAGACAGGGAGCTCCTACGAGCAGTACTTC. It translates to CASSQETGSSYEQYF.